This T cell receptor beta chain stems from a study of regulatory T cells in long-lasting Graves disease. The V and J ends lost 8 bases and 8 bases, in that order; junction bases with no gene match: 12. Germline assignment: CDR1 GTSNPN and CDR2 SVGIG (reference sequence). This CDR3 region has 13 residues. HTBI primers from iRepertoire and Arm-PCR of CDR3 regions yielded the TCR beta libraries. TCRdb fed the multiplex PCR reads into MiXCR, producing one record per CDR3 protein. The repertoire includes 430,000 or so distinct CDR3 sequences, roughly a fifth of them detected once, and roughly an eighth sits in the top ten. Time point specified: persistent/refractory GD, antithyroid drugs over 5 years with positive TRAb. The TCR library was made from RNA that had been extracted from PBMCs in TRIzol.

Sequencing used peripheral blood mononuclear cells (PBMCs), obtained when the disease was refractory, from a patient treated with antithyroid drugs. The chain uses TRBV30 and TRBJ2-1, with 7 bases that match TRBD2. The source is a female donor with Graves disease. Written as DNA, the CDR3 is TGTGCCAGCCGCCTAGCGGAGAGGGATGAGCAGTTCTTC. Translating gives CASRLAERDEQFF.